The 6 T cell receptor beta chains listed next were all sequenced from one sample in a study of blood T cell repertoires in COVID-19. Libraries were prepared by immunoSEQ multiplex PCR; TCRdb keeps only in-frame clonotypes and omits some of them. The sample includes approximately 160,000 clones, over 90% of them seen just once. Source material: peripheral blood. These receptors originate from a man in his fifties or sixties with acute or convalescent COVID-19.

The chain carries TRBV18 and TRBJ2-7; 7 bases are shared with TRBD1. The trim removed 6 bases at V and 2 bases at J, leaving 7 bases unmatched. The CDR3 extends over 14 amino acids. Germline V lookup: CDR1 KGHSH, CDR2 LQKENI. The CDR3 sequence is CASSQTGTAYEQYV. DNA of the CDR3: TGTGCCAGCTCCCAGACCGGGACAGCCTACGAGCAGTACGTC.

This chain uses TRBV28 with TRBJ2-1; 9 bases map to TRBD2. The CDR3 is made up of 17 amino acids. V shed 2 bases and J 0 bases; nucleotides not matched to a gene: 5. The germline V gene has CDR1 MDHEN and CDR2 SYDVKM. The CDR3 region is CASSLAGGTSSYNEQFF. The CDR3 DNA follows: TGTGCCAGCAGTTTAGCGGGGGGGACGAGCTCCTACAATGAGCAGTTCTTC.

The rearrangement joins TRBV7-2 to TRBJ2-1; D gene unclear. V lost 4 bases and J 6 bases, leaving 10 bases between the germline ends. CDR3 size: 13 residues. The V gene's germline CDR1 is SGHTA and CDR2 FQGNSA. CDR3 in DNA: TGTGCCAGCAGCTCCTCAACATTCAATGAGCAGTTCTTC. Its translation: CASSSSTFNEQFF.

V usage is TRBV19 and J usage is TRBJ2-7; 8 bases map to TRBD1. The CDR3 runs to 13 residues. The ends lost 5 bases at V and 3 bases at J; junction bases unmatched: 3. Looked up from germline, CDR1 is LNHDA and CDR2 is SQIVND (reference sequence). The CDR3 sequence is CASSLTGGYEQYV. The CDR3 DNA sequence: TGTGCCAGTAGTCTTACAGGGGGCTACGAGCAGTACGTC.

The J gene is TRBJ1-5, the V gene TRBV19, with a tentative D call TRBD1 (5 bases). Germline loops: CDR1 LNHDA, CDR2 SQIVND (reference sequence). With 3 bases removed from V and 3 bases from J, the gap between germline ends came to 9 bases. This CDR3 spans 14 amino acids. CDR3 sequence: CASSMDILNQPQHF. CDR3 in DNA: TGTGCCAGTAGTATGGACATCCTCAATCAGCCCCAGCATTTT.

The chain recombines TRBV19 with TRBJ2-7, with no clear D. Germline CDR1 LNHDA, CDR2 SQIVND (reference sequence). Trimming took 2 bases from V and 0 from J, leaving 8 bases between them. The CDR3 extends over 14 amino acids. The CDR3 nucleotides read TGTGCCAGTAGTATATTTCTATACTCCTACGAGCAGTACTTC. This gives the protein CASSIFLYSYEQYF.